The 19 T cell receptor beta chains given below trace back to one sample, sequenced in a study of OX40 agonist ivuxolimab in advanced cancers. Sequencing was performed with immunoSEQ multiplex PCR; in TCRdb, only in-frame clones are kept and a portion is missing. The sample shows 15,000 to 25,000 clones, around 90% of them seen only once. Sample: CD4+ or CD8+ T cells sorted from blood, taken in a trial of the OX40 agonist ivuxolimab. These receptors all stem from an adult with an advanced solid tumor such as melanoma, head and neck, liver or kidney cancer.

CDR3 sequence reads: CASSQDRGRNEQYF. CDR3 in DNA: TGCGCCAGCAGCCAAGATCGGGGGCGGAACGAGCAGTACTTC. The chain employs TRBV4-3 and TRBJ2-7; D could derive from TRBD1 or TRBD2 (6 bases each). The CDR3 is 14 amino acids. Germline assignment: CDR1 LGHNA and CDR2 YSLEER. Trimming pared 0 bases from V and 5 bases from J, leaving 11 bases between.

There are a few counts of this clone. This rearrangement joins TRBV11-3 to TRBJ2-7; TRBD2 aligns across 9 bases. CDR3 length: 15 residues. Germline V gene lookup returns CDR1 SGHNT and CDR2 YENEEA. Germline trimming cut 3 bases from V and 6 bases from J; bases unmatched to any gene: 9. In nucleotides, the CDR3 is TGTGCCAGCAGCTTGAGTTACGGACTAGCGAGCGAGCAGTACTTC. Translated: CASSLSYGLASEQYF.

The chain links TRBV7-9 to TRBJ1-2; D unresolved. Trimming left V 2 bases short and J 6 bases short, with 16 bases between. This CDR3 is 15 amino acids long. The germline gives CDR1 SEHNR, CDR2 FQNEAQ (reference sequence). CDR3 nucleotides: TGTGCCAGCAGCTTATTAGTGGAGGGATTGAATGGCTACACCTTC. It is translated as CASSLLVEGLNGYTF.

This chain joins TRBV7-6 and TRBJ1-6; 7 bases line up with TRBD1. The CDR3 totals 15 residues. The V gene's germline CDR1 is SGHVS and CDR2 FNYEAQ. V dropped 3 bases and J dropped 7; count of bases not matched to a gene: 6. The CDR3 loop reads CASSFRDSANSPLHF. CDR3 nucleotides: TGTGCCAGCAGCTTCCGGGACAGCGCGAATTCACCCCTCCACTTT.

The chain couples TRBV27 to TRBJ2-7; D call uncertain. The CDR3 runs to 13 residues. In germline, CDR1 is MNHEY, CDR2 SMNVEV (reference sequence). V was cut by 3 bases and J by 2 bases, with 8 bases left in between. For the CDR3, the DNA is TGTGCCAGCAGTTTTTCCAGCGCCTACGAGCAGTACTTC. Translation: CASSFSSAYEQYF.

The chain is built from TRBV7-9 and TRBJ1-2; weak D call: TRBD1 (5 bases). CDR1 and CDR2 from the germline V gene are SEHNR and FQNEAQ (reference sequence). Trimming left V 4 bases short and J 4 bases short, with 10 bases between. The length of the CDR3 is 13 residues. The chain's CDR3 is CASSWGPLYGYTF. The CDR3 DNA reads as TGTGCCAGCAGCTGGGGACCCCTCTATGGCTACACCTTC. Looking up the rest from reference TRBV7-9 and TRBJ1-2 gives the full variable domain: DTGVSQNPRHKITKRGQNVTFRCDPISEHNRLYWYRQTLGQGPEFLTYFQNEAQLEKSRLLSDRFSAERPKGSFSTLEIQRTEQGDSAMYLCASSWGPLYGYTFGSGTRLTVV.

On this clone itself: This specimen includes other DNA sequences encoding the same CDR3. This sequence joins TRBV13 and TRBJ1-1; D not certain. Germline V lookup: CDR1 PRHDT, CDR2 FYEKMQ (reference sequence). CDR3 length equals 12 residues. V lost 5 bases, J lost 5 bases, and 9 bases lay in between. The CDR3 nucleotides are TGTGCCAGCAGCCCAGACTTGACTGAAGCTTTCTTT. As protein: CASSPDLTEAFF.

As regards this clone: Other DNA sequences within the sample encode an identical CDR3. V is TRBV7-2 and J is TRBJ2-7, with D unclear. The CDR3 totals 14 residues. Germline V CDR1 and CDR2: SGHTA, FQGNSA. Trimming pared 2 bases from V and 4 bases from J, leaving 12 bases between. The CDR3, as DNA: TGTGCCAGCAGCTTAAGAGACCCGACGTACGAGCAGTACTTC. It translates to CASSLRDPTYEQYF.

The rearrangement links TRBV7-2 to TRBJ1-5, with 7 bases matching TRBD1. CDR3 length: 15 residues. The germline V gene encodes CDR1 SGHTA and CDR2 FQGNSA. V lost 5 bases to trimming and J lost 0 bases; unmatched junction nucleotides: 4. In nucleotides, the CDR3 is TGTGCCAGCAGCCCCCGGGACAGTAGCAATCAGCCCCAGCATTTT. This translates into CASSPRDSSNQPQHF.

The genes are TRBV7-3 and TRBJ2-3, with 14 bases that match TRBD2. The germline CDR1 and CDR2 sequences are SGHTA and FQGTGA. Germline trimming cut 5 bases from V and 3 bases from J; bases unmatched to any gene: 4. The CDR3 runs 16 residues. CDR3 nucleotide sequence: TGTGCCAGCAGCGCGGGACTAGCGGGAGTAACAGATACGCAGTATTTT. Its protein is CASSAGLAGVTDTQYF.

This chain links TRBV4-1 with TRBJ2-7; D remains unclear. V lost 1 base and J lost 2, with 12 bases in between. CDR1 MGHRA and CDR2 YSYEKL come from the germline V gene. This CDR3 has 15 residues. CDR3 bases: TGCGCCAGCAGCCAAGGCGCGAATATGGCCTACGAGCAGTACTTC. It yields the protein CASSQGANMAYEQYF.

This chain connects TRBV4-2 to TRBJ2-7; D not resolved. Deletions cut 0 bases from V and 4 bases from J, with 13 bases between. Germline assignment: CDR1 LGHNA and CDR2 YNFKEQ. The CDR3 extends over 15 amino acids. The CDR3 here is CASSQERFGQYEQYF. CDR3 bases: TGTGCCAGCAGCCAAGAACGGTTCGGTCAATACGAGCAGTACTTC.

This chain connects TRBV4-1 to TRBJ1-5, with a possible D match to TRBD1 (5 bases). The V end was cut by 0 bases, the J end by 4 bases, with 7 bases between. The CDR3 has 14 amino acids. CDR1 and CDR2 (germline): MGHRA, YSYEKL. DNA for the CDR3: TGCGCCAGCAGCCAAGATAACAGGAATCAGCCCCAGCATTTT. Protein product: CASSQDNRNQPQHF.

The chain uses TRBV5-1 and TRBJ2-1, with 16 bases lining up with TRBD2. V was pared by 0 bases and J by 7 bases, with 1 base of the junction left unmatched. The CDR3 sequence is 16 residues long. Germline-derived CDR1 and CDR2 are SGHRS and YFSETQ. The CDR3 DNA reads TGCGCCAGCAGCTTGGTGGGACTAGCGGGAGGGAATGAGCAGTTCTTC. Translation gives CASSLVGLAGGNEQFF.

V usage is TRBV2 and J usage is TRBJ2-5; 10 bases match TRBD2. The closer fit of TRBJ2-7 to the DNA end suggests the J call may be wrong. This CDR3 is 13 amino acids long. CDR1 and CDR2 (germline): SNHLY, FYNNEI. CDR3 DNA: TGTGCCAGCAGGACTAGCGGGCGCTACGAGCAGTACTTC. This codes for CASRTSGRYEQYF.

This chain links TRBV6-1 with TRBJ2-1; 8 nucleotides align to TRBD2. V was clipped by 6 bases and J by 8 bases; unmatched bases: 6. The CDR3 extends over 13 amino acids. CDR1 MNHNS and CDR2 SASEGT come from the germline V gene. Written as DNA, the CDR3 is TGTGCCAGCAGGGACGGGGGGGTGGATGAGCAGTTCTTC. Its protein is CASRDGGVDEQFF.

This clone has only a few counts. The chain employs TRBV19 and TRBJ2-2, with D perhaps TRBD2 (7 bases). Germline CDR1 LNHDA, CDR2 SQIVND (reference sequence). The CDR3 length is 12 residues. V lost 11 bases and J lost 6, with 13 bases in between. The CDR3 loop is CAGGASPGELFF. CDR3 sequence (DNA): TGTGCCGGGGGGGCTAGCCCCGGGGAGCTGTTTTTT.

This chain connects TRBV4-3 to TRBJ2-2; 11 bases map to TRBD2. Germline V gene sequence: CDR1 LGHNA, CDR2 YSLEER. With 0 bases clipped from V and 6 bases from J, the junction kept 18 bases outside the gene matches. The CDR3 spans 21 residues. CDR3 nucleotides: TGCGCCAGCAGCCAAGAAACGTTAGCGGGAGGGGTGATAAGAAGGGCCGGGGAGCTGTTTTTT. It is translated as CASSQETLAGGVIRRAGELFF.

The rearrangement joins TRBV7-2 to TRBJ2-1; 8 bases agree with TRBD2. The germline gives CDR1 SGHTA, CDR2 FQGNSA. This CDR3 has 15 amino acids. The J segment lost 4 bases and the V segment lost 2 bases, leaving 4 bases of the junction unmatched. The CDR3 DNA is TGTGCCAGCAGCTTACCGGGAGGGCGGTACAATGAGCAGTTCTTC. Amino acid sequence: CASSLPGGRYNEQFF.